This T cell receptor beta chain is drawn from a study of beta chain features in type 1 diabetes. The sequenced template was cDNA made from the entire isolated RNA. Profiled with immunoSEQ multiplex PCR; TCRdb holds only in-frame clones, not every one. The sample has about 280,000 clones; approximately 15% are singletons. Study-wide results and limits: In all four CD4+ subsets, TCRB CDR3 length was significantly, moderately reduced in type 1 diabetes.

A remark on this clone: Its antigen is unidentified.

CDR3 size: 14 residues. Germline CDR1 is SGHVS and CDR2 is FQNEAQ. The J segment lost 0 bases and the V segment lost 3 bases, leaving 1 base of the junction unmatched. The rearrangement joins TRBV7-8 to TRBJ2-7; TRBD2 agrees at 8 bases. This clonotype was obtained from a man younger than 30 with type 1 diabetes. Sequences were obtained from naive CD4+ T cells from blood. The CDR3 nucleotides are TGTGCCAGCAGCTTTGGGACTAGCTCCTACGAGCAGTACTTC. Translating it yields CASSFGTSSYEQYF. Full variable domain (remainder filled in from reference TRBV7-8 and TRBJ2-7): GAGVSQSPRYKVAKRGQDVALRCDPISGHVSLFWYQQALGQGPEFLTYFQNEAQLDKSGLPSDRFFAERPEGSVSTLKIQRTQQEDSAVYLCASSFGTSSYEQYFGPGTRLTVT.